Listed here is a single T cell receptor beta chain. Original methodology: Counts of nucleated cells, estimated from reference gene primer amplification, were obtained. The assay was immunoSEQ multiplex PCR, and TCRdb's table has in-frame clones only and misses some. V and J calls and clone size are those listed in that table; D and trimming were worked out from the DNA. Of under 300,000 clones listed, about 88% are singletons. The entry originates in a study of blood T cell repertoires in COVID-19. Study as a whole: Researchers got acute and convalescent COVID-19 samples from the United States, Italy and Spain. The cDNA or gDNA used as material had been derived from T cells, B-cell-depleted T cells, or PBMCs.

J was trimmed by 4 bases and V by 4 bases; bases with no gene match: 4. The CDR3 is made up of 13 amino acids. Material for sequencing was peripheral blood. The genes are TRBV5-3 and TRBJ1-2; 7 positions match TRBD1. TRBV5-3 is placed among ORFs of uncertain function. This receptor was identified in a woman aged 40-49 years who had recovered from COVID-19. CDR3 region: CARSRDRPYGYTF. CDR3 in DNA: TGTGCCAGAAGCCGGGACAGACCCTATGGCTACACCTTC.